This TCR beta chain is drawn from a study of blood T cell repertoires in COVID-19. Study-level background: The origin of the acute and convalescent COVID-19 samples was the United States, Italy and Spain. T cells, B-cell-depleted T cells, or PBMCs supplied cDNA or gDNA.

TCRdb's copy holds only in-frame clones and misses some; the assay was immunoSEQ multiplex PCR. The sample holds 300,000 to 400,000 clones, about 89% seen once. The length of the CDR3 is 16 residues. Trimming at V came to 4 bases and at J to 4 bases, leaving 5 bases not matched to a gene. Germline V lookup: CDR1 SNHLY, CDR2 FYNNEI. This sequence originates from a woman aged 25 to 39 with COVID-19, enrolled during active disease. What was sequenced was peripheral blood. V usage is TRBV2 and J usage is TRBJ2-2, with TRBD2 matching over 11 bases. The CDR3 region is CASSGILAGVTGELFF. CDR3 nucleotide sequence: TGTGCCAGCAGTGGGATACTAGCGGGGGTCACCGGGGAGCTGTTTTTT.